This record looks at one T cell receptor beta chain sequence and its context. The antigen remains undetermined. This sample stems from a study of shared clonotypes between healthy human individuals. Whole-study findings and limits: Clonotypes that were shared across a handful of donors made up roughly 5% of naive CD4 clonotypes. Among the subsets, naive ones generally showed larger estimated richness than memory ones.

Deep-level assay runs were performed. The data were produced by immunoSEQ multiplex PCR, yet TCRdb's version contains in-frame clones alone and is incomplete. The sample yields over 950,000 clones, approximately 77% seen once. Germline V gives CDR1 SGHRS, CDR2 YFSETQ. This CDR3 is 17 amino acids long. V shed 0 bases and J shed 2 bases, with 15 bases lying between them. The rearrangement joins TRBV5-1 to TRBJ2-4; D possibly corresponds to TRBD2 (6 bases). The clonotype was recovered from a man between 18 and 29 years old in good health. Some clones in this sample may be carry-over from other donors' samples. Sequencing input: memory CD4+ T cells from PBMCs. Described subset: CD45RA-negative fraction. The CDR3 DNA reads TGCGCCAGCAGCTTGGCGGGGGAAACGGGAACCAAAAACATTCAGTACTTC. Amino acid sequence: CASSLAGETGTKNIQYF.